The T cell receptor (beta chain) described here comes from a study of CD4 T cells in relation to SARS-CoV-2 and coronaviruses. Study as a whole: PBMCs were cultured with antigen for roughly nine days before TCR beta sequencing. The negative reference was HIV-1 Nef peptide pool or peptide-free culture. The study, taken as a whole, reports: The cross-reactivity analysis covered only spike protein, not other viral proteins.

The CDR3 runs 13 residues. Repertoires were generated with immunoSEQ multiplex PCR, while TCRdb's copy carries only in-frame clones and drops some. Of about 30,000 clones in the sample, around 72% are singletons; the top ten hold roughly an eighth. By share, this clone counts as large. What it binds is unknown. Before the COVID-19 pandemic, during about 2011-2019, CD4+ T cells were taken from unexposed donors. Isolation of CD4+ T cells took place after roughly nine days in culture. Cultures received half-medium IL-2 refreshes on days 3 and 7. The sequenced material came from CD4+ T cells from PBMCs, cultured in vitro. The sequence came from a human donor in good health. The chain is built from TRBV12-3 or TRBV12-4 and TRBJ1-3, with D possibly matching TRBD1 (6 bases). CDR3 in amino acids: CAGGQVSGNTIYF. The DNA of the CDR3 is TGTGCTGGGGGACAAGTCTCTGGAAACACCATATATTTT.